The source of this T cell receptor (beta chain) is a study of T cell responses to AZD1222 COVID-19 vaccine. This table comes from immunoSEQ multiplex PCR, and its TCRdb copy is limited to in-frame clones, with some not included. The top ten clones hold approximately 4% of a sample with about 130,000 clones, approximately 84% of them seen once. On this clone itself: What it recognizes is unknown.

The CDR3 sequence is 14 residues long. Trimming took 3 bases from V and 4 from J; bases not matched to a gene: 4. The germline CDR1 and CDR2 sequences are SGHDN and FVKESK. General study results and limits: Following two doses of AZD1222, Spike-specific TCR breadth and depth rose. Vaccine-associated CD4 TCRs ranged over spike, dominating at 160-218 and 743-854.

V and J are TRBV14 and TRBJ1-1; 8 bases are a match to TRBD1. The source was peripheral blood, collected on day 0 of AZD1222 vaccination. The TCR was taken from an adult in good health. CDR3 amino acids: CASSQPGGFTEAFF. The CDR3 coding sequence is TGTGCCAGCAGCCAGCCAGGGGGCTTCACTGAAGCTTTCTTT. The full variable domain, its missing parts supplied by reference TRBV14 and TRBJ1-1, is EAGVTQFPSHSVIEKGQTVTLRCDPISGHDNLYWYRRVMGKEIKFLLHFVKESKQDESGMPNNRFLAERTGGTYSTLKVQPAELEDSGVYFCASSQPGGFTEAFFGQGTRLTVV.